This T cell receptor (beta chain) was found in a study of T cell responses to AZD1222 COVID-19 vaccine (dated by TCRdb to 2020 to 2023). In the study overall: A total of about 240 trial participants underwent TCR sequencing, of whom around 200 received two doses of AZD1222 and about 25 received two doses of the MenACWY control vaccine. Trial participants were enrolled by age into 18-55, 56-69 and 70-plus year subgroups, with about 150, 28 and 57 TCR-sequenced participants respectively.

This clone was seen just once. The clone's antigen remains unknown. No base quality information exists; no much larger clone differs at one position. The CDR3 regions of human TCRbeta chains were analyzed by immunosequencing. The study's processing was this. Repertoire TCRs were checked for matches against a reference library of SARS-CoV-2-specific TCRs that had been generated using the MIRA antigen-specificity platform. Breadth was defined as the fraction of unique TCRs that were SARS-CoV-2-associated, and depth was defined as the fraction of total T cells that were SARS-CoV-2-associated. Each spike-specific TCR was assigned to its reactive spike region and to a CD4 or CD8 class using the MIRA data. Log10-transformed breadth and depth values were compared by one-way ANOVA with Sidak's multiple comparisons tests. The clones in this table, taken by TCRdb from immuneACCESS, are in-frame only. Not every clone is retained; where verified, under half of the shortfall comes from an unresolved V gene, and the cause of the rest is unknown. V and J calls and clone size are copied from that table; D and trimming were computed from the DNA. The sample includes about 160,000 clones, with about nine tenths observed a single time. The ten most abundant clones make up 3% to 3.5% of the sample.

The germline V gene (reference sequence) provides CDR1 GTSNPN and CDR2 SVGIG. The junction carries 19 bases between V and J, which are trimmed by 1 base and 0 bases respectively. The CDR3 runs 17 amino acids, cysteine and phenylalanine included. The sequence is cut down to CDR3 DNA, 51 bases in frame from base 1. The paper as a whole reports these results and caveats: In the small 56-69-year group, the increase in depth fell short of significance, most likely because of low power. The whole spike protein was spanned by vaccine-associated CD4 TCRs, and dominant responses were seen in regions 160-218 and 743-854. Participants were mostly white British and included more females than males, and it was suggested by the authors that clonal diversity may have been underestimated. Conclusions about previously exposed vaccinees are limited because only six or seven AZD1222 recipients were SARS-CoV-2 seropositive at baseline. No day 14 peak-response samples were available, so repertoires were characterized only after the peak T cell response. After two AZD1222 doses, spike-specific TCR breadth and depth were significantly higher than at day 0 and than in MenACWY recipients. Reportedly, close to half of the unique spike-specific TCRs recognized epitopes lying outside the regions that are mutated in the B.1.351 and B.1.1.7 variants.

What this sample's time point label stands for: about 28 days (+/-7) after the second vaccine dose. AZD1222 recipients with second doses at about 4 weeks or about 12 weeks were pooled, because spike-specific TCR depth and breadth did not differ between schedules. Samples from vaccinated people were obtained from the UK trials COV001 and COV002, which included a single-blind randomized controlled phase 2/3 trial of AZD1222 (ChAdOx1 nCoV-19) in healthy adults. Trial participant PBMC samples were collected at day 0 and day 28 after the second dose for TCRbeta chain sequencing. The sequence came from an adult who received the AZD1222 COVID-19 vaccine. The sequencing used peripheral blood, collected 28 days after the second AZD1222 dose. Recombination joined TRBV30 with TRBJ2-7; the D gene is perhaps TRBD2, from 7 matching bases. Here the CDR3 is given as CAWSATLGGPSSYEQYF. At the DNA level, the sequence is TGTGCCTGGAGTGCCACCCTCGGGGGGCCCTCCTCCTACGAGCAGTACTTC. Reference TRBV30 and TRBJ2-7 genes cover what lies past the CDR3, so the full variable domain is SQTIHQWPATLVQPVGSPLSLECTVEGTSNPNLYWYRQAAGRGLQLLFYSVGIGQISSEVPQNLSASRPQDRQFILSSKKLLLSDSGFYLCAWSATLGGPSSYEQYFGPGTRLTVT.